These 13 T cell receptor beta chains share one sample of origin, sequenced in a study of blood T cells in healthy people across ages (dated by TCRdb to between 2015 and 2017). Library preparation was by 5' RACE. The run used an Illumina HiSeq 2500. A second about 7 to 12 cycle PCR used a sample-barcoded 5' primer and a J-beta primer mix. Through fastp at Q25 and MiXCR, TCRdb rebuilt clones from the public reads, retaining in-frame beta chains. Every distinct CDR3 protein forms one entry, paired with its most common genes and DNA. The sample includes approximately 320,000 distinct CDR3 sequences, with around 29% observed a single time. The top ten clones comprise approximately 28% of the sample. Sequenced sample: blood. Source of these receptors: a woman aged 70-85 years in good health.

This clonotype was found a few times. The V and J genes are TRBV3-1 and TRBJ1-4; 7 bases fit TRBD1. Germline V gene lookup returns CDR1 LGHDT and CDR2 YNNKEL (reference sequence). V trimming: 2 bases; J trimming: 7 bases; junction bases outside the gene matches: 4. This CDR3 has 14 residues. The CDR3 DNA reads as TGTGCCAGCAGCCAACTGGGACAGCGTGAAAAACTGTTTTTT. This translates into CASSQLGQREKLFF. Supplemented by reference TRBV3-1 and TRBJ1-4, the full variable domain reads DTAVSQTPKYLVTQMGNDKSIKCEQNLGHDTMYWYKQDSKKFLKIMFSYNNKELIINETVPNRFSPKSPDKAHLNLHINSLELGDSAVYFCASSQLGQREKLFFGSGTQLSVL.

The V and J genes are TRBV13 and TRBJ1-1; no reliable D call. CDR1 is PRHDT and CDR2 is FYEKMQ in the germline V gene (reference sequence). Trimming took off 10 bases at V and 1 base at J, with 7 bases between the two ends. The CDR3 is 11 residues long. CDR3 residues: CAIHRNTEAFF. For the CDR3, the DNA is TGTGCCATCCACAGGAACACTGAAGCTTTCTTT.

The V and J genes are TRBV20-1 and TRBJ2-5; 9 bases align to TRBD2. With V trimmed by 3 bases and J by 5 bases, 7 bases remained unmatched. Germline lookup yields CDR1 DFQATT and CDR2 SNEGSKA (reference sequence). This CDR3 comprises 14 residues. CDR3 DNA: TGCAGTGCTAGGCCAGGGACTAGCCGGGAGACCCAGTACTTC. Translating it yields CSARPGTSRETQYF.

The chain links TRBV2 to TRBJ1-4; tentative D call: TRBD1 (5 bases). Trimming took off 6 bases at V and 8 bases at J, with 16 bases between the two ends. CDR1 SNHLY and CDR2 FYNNEI come from the germline V gene. The CDR3 extends over 14 amino acids. CDR3 nucleotide sequence: TGTGCCAGCAGCCCATCGGTCGGGGACGAAAAACTGTTTTTT. It is translated as CASSPSVGDEKLFF.

A word on this clonotype: At one of its ends the junction is not consistent with the germline gene, which may arise from a read error. The V gene is TRBV7-3, the J gene TRBJ1-1, with D unresolved. The germline V gene has CDR1 SGHTA and CDR2 FQGTGA. CDR3 length equals 14 residues. In DNA, the CDR3 is TGTGCCAGCAGCATGGGCGCCGGGAACACTGAAGCCTTCTTT. Encoded protein: CASSMGAGNTEAFF.

V and J are TRBV7-2 and TRBJ1-2, with D perhaps matching TRBD1 (5 bases). The germline CDR1 and CDR2 sequences are SGHTA and FQGNSA. The CDR3 length is 14 residues. V was trimmed by 5 bases and J by 8 bases, leaving 18 bases between them. The CDR3 coding sequence is TGTGCCAGCAGCACACGGACGGGGGGTAAGGGCTACACCTTC. As protein: CASSTRTGGKGYTF.

This chain uses TRBV12-3 or TRBV12-4 with TRBJ2-4; 10 bases are shared with TRBD2. The length of the CDR3 is 16 residues. V was pared by 6 bases and J by 2 bases, with 7 bases of the junction left unmatched. The CDR3 reads CASSRIAGGPKNIQYF. CDR3 in DNA: TGTGCCAGCAGCCGAATAGCGGGAGGCCCCAAAAACATTCAGTACTTC.

The chain recombines TRBV7-6 with TRBJ2-1; a weak D match, TRBD1 (5 bases). V lost 5 bases, J lost 8 bases, and 19 bases lay in between. Germline CDR1 and CDR2: SGHVS and FNYEAQ. The CDR3 is 15 amino acids. The CDR3 loop is CASSPTPTDEDEQFF. The DNA for the CDR3 is TGTGCCAGCAGCCCCACCCCGACAGACGAGGATGAGCAGTTCTTC.

This clonotype has at least ten counts. This chain connects TRBV5-1 to TRBJ1-5; D perhaps matches TRBD1 (5 bases). There are 14 residues in the CDR3. V was cut by 3 bases and J by 3 bases, with 10 bases left in between. CDR1 and CDR2 (germline): SGHRS, YFSETQ. CDR3 nucleotides: TGCGCCAGCAGCTCTGACAGTCTCAATCAGCCCCAGCATTTT. Its protein product is CASSSDSLNQPQHF.

This clonotype appeared once. V gene TRBV4-1 combines with J gene TRBJ1-5; D ambiguous. Trimming cost V 1 base and J 1 base, with 8 bases left between them. The V gene's germline CDR1 is MGHRA and CDR2 YSYEKL. This CDR3 has 15 residues. Written as DNA, the CDR3 is TGCGCCAGCAGCCAAGGGTCGGTGAGCAATCAGCCCCAGCATTTT. Translating it yields CASSQGSVSNQPQHF.

A few counts support this clonotype. The chain has TRBV4-1 and TRBJ2-5; 8 nucleotides align to TRBD2. CDR1 and CDR2 from the germline V gene are MGHRA and YSYEKL. V shed 1 base, J shed 5 bases, and the junction held 6 bases outside the gene matches. The CDR3 covers 15 residues. The CDR3 region has the DNA TGCGCCAGCAGCCAAGGACTAGCGTTAAAGGAGACCCAGTACTTC. Amino acid sequence: CASSQGLALKETQYF.

The V and J genes are TRBV6-1 and TRBJ1-2, with D unclear. This CDR3 spans 12 amino acids. V was clipped by 8 bases and J by 5 bases, with 12 bases between them. The germline CDR1 and CDR2 sequences are MNHNS and SASEGT. CDR3 nucleotide sequence: TGTGCCAGCGACCGTGACTTGTATGGCTACACCTTC. Protein product: CASDRDLYGYTF.

The V call is TRBV3-1, the J call TRBJ1-2, with D tentatively TRBD1 (6 bases). Trimming took off 3 bases at V and 0 bases at J, with 14 bases between the two ends. The CDR3 has 16 residues. Germline CDR1 is LGHDT and CDR2 is YNNKEL (reference sequence). DNA of the CDR3: TGTGCCAGCAGCCATAAGCCAGGGGAAGCTAACTATGGCTACACCTTC. Its protein product is CASSHKPGEANYGYTF.